These T cell receptor beta chains were read from a single sample in a study of a mutant IDH1 vaccine in newly diagnosed glioma. Here immunoSEQ multiplex PCR was the method, and the copy in TCRdb shows in-frame clones only, minus some. The sample yields over 50,000 clones, approximately 90% seen once. These receptors' targets are unknown. Sequenced here: PBMCs, sampled from a glioma patient whose treatment included an IDH1 peptide vaccine. The receptor set was obtained from a woman aged 35 to 49 with glioma. CDR3s include the opening cysteine and the closing phenylalanine or tryptophan. D genes are given only for firm matches. Clone size appears in some rows only: once, few, many, or a class for an expanded clone.

D gene	clone size	V gene	J gene	CDR3 DNA	CDR3 protein
TRBD2	-	TRBV19	TRBJ2-7	TGTGCCAGTAGTATAGCGGGACTAGCTGGGTACGAGCAGTACTTC	CASSIAGLAGYEQYF
-	-	TRBV20-1	TRBJ2-7	TGCAGTGCTGCCCGGGGCTACGAGCAGTACTTC	CSAARGYEQYF
-	-	TRBV6-6	TRBJ2-7	TGTGCCAGCAGTGCCGCCGGGACGCCCTACGAGCAGTACTTC	CASSAAGTPYEQYF
-	-	TRBV5-1	TRBJ2-1	TGCGCCAGCAGCTTGGCGGGCGGGGCTTACAATGAGCAGTTCTTC	CASSLAGGAYNEQFF
TRBD2	-	TRBV4-2	TRBJ2-5	TGTGCCAGCAGCCAAGAGCGGGGGGCACAAGAGACCCAGTACTTC	CASSQERGAQETQYF
-	-	TRBV30	TRBJ2-5	TGTGCCTGGGACCGCAGGGGAGAGACCCAGTACTTC	CAWDRRGETQYF
-	-	TRBV6-4	TRBJ2-7	TGTGCCAGCAGTGAGGTGTGGACAGCCCCCTCCTACGAGCAGTACTTC	CASSEVWTAPSYEQYF
TRBD1	-	TRBV19	TRBJ2-1	TGTGCCAGTAGTCACCCAGGGGGCATCAATGAGCAGTTCTTC	CASSHPGGINEQFF
-	-	TRBV18	TRBJ2-3	TGTGCCAGCTCCCCGGGGCTAGGCACAGATACGCAGTATTTT	CASSPGLGTDTQYF
TRBD2	-	TRBV4-1	TRBJ2-3	TGCGCCAGCAGCCAAGAAATAACTAGCGGTTTCACAGATACGCAGTATTTT	CASSQEITSGFTDTQYF
-	-	TRBV2	TRBJ1-2	TGTGCCAGCAGACCGGACAGAGACCTGCTATTCTCCTTC	CASRPDRDLLFSF
TRBD2	once	TRBV29-1	TRBJ2-3	TGCAGCGTTGAGACCCTAGCGGGGAGAACAGATACGCAGTATTTT	CSVETLAGRTDTQYF
-	once	TRBV6-5	TRBJ1-2	TGTGCCAGCAGTTACAGTCTAACCTATGGCTACACCTTC	CASSYSLTYGYTF
-	-	TRBV6-5	TRBJ1-2	TGTGCCAGCAGAAACATGGGGTTTGGGTATGGCTACACCTTC	CASRNMGFGYGYTF
-	-	TRBV18	TRBJ1-4	TGTGCCAGCTCAGGGGCGGGGCCGTCTAATGAAAAACTGTTTTTT	CASSGAGPSNEKLFF
-	-	TRBV9	TRBJ2-7	TGTGCCAGCAGCGTAGAGGTGACTGGCTCCTACGAGCAGTACTTC	CASSVEVTGSYEQYF
-	-	TRBV6-5	TRBJ2-3	TGTGCCAGCAGTTACTCCGGAAGTTTCACAGATACGCAGTATTTT	CASSYSGSFTDTQYF
TRBD1	few	TRBV4-3	TRBJ1-2	TGCGCCAGCAGCCACGGGACAGGAGATGGCTACACCTTC	CASSHGTGDGYTF
-	few	TRBV5-1	TRBJ2-3	TGCGCCAGCAGCAACACAGATACGCAGTATTTT	CASSNTDTQYF
-	few	TRBV6-6	TRBJ1-1	TGTGCCAGCAGCCCCCAGGCCACTGAAGCTTTCTTT	CASSPQATEAFF